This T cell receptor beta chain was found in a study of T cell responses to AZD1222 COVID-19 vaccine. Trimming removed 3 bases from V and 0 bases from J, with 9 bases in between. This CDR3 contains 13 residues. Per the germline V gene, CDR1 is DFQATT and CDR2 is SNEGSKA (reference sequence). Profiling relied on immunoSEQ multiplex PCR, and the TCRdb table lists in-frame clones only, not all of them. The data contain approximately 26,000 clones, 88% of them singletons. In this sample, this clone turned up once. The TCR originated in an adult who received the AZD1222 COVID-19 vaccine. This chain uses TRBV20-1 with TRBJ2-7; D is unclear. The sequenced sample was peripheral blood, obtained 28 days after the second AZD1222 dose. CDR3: CSASNPRSYEQYF. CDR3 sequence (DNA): TGCAGTGCTAGTAACCCTCGCTCCTACGAGCAGTACTTC.